This T cell receptor beta chain comes out of a study of shared clonotypes between healthy human individuals. Study observations and caveats: A reduction in generation probabilities was seen for non-shared clonotypes relative to those shared by all four donors.

CD45RO-negative CD8 cells positively selected for CCR7 made up the naive population, which excluded terminally differentiated effector memory CD45RA+ cells. The run depth of the assay was deep. When replicate PCRs were run on sorted subsets, they used around 200 ng DNA, some 33,000 T cell genomes. In the original workflow: ImmunoSEQ output lacked quality scores and full-length reads, limiting matched filtering. Here immunoSEQ multiplex PCR was the method, and the copy in TCRdb shows in-frame clones only, minus some. Clone size and the V and J calls come from that table; the DNA yielded D and trimming. The data contain millions of clones, about 95% of them singletons. As for this clone: Antigen unknown.

The receptor comes from a man aged 18 to 29 in good health. The sample comprised naive CD8+ T cells sorted from blood.

CDR3 in DNA: TGTGCCAGCAGCTTAGCCGTGGGGGCAAAAACTGAAGCTTTCTTT. It translates to CASSLAVGAKTEAFF. This chain connects TRBV7-9 to TRBJ1-1, with D perhaps TRBD1 (6 bases). The germline V gene encodes CDR1 SEHNR and CDR2 FQNEAQ (reference sequence). The CDR3 extends over 15 amino acids. Trimming shortened V by 0 bases and J by 5 bases, and 13 bases separated the two germline ends.